These T cell receptor beta chains were read from a single sample in a study of low-dose radiotherapy and immunotherapy resistance in tumors. One entry per CDR3 protein, called by TCRdb with MiXCR from the reads. Here the sample spans 30,000 to 50,000 distinct CDR3 sequences, roughly 28% being singletons. This specimen was PBMCs, taken before treatment. The receptors shown here come from a male donor with gallbladder cancer. Each CDR3 is given with its conserved first and last residue. The D gene is left open where the match is weak. Not all rows give a size; the values are once, few, many and, for expanded clones, a class.

TRBD1	TRBJ2-2	many	TRBV19	TGTGCCAGTAGTATTGGGACAGGGGTCCCCGGGGAGCTGTTTTTT	CASSIGTGVPGELFF
-	TRBJ2-5	many	TRBV5-5	TGTGCCAGCAGCTTGGCCGTCGGTGAGCGGCGAGGGACCCAGTACTTC	CASSLAVGERRGTQYF
-	TRBJ2-3	many	TRBV10-1	TGCGCCAGCAGTTCGGACATCACAGATACGCAGTATTTT	CASSSDITDTQYF
-	TRBJ2-7	few	TRBV4-2	TGTGCCAGCAGCCAAGGGACACAGCTCTACGAGCAGTACTTC	CASSQGTQLYEQYF
TRBD2	TRBJ2-1	many	TRBV18	TGTGCCAGCTCACCCAAACTAGCGGGAGGCGACGATGAGCAGTTCTTC	CASSPKLAGGDDEQFF
TRBD2	TRBJ2-2	-	TRBV6-2/TRBV6-3	TGTGCCAGCACGGCTAGCGGGTCCACCGGGGAGCTGTTTTTT	CASTASGSTGELFF
TRBD2	TRBJ2-1	many	TRBV7-2	TGTGCCAGCAGCGTGGTCCCCGGGACTAGCAATGAGCAGTTCTTC	CASSVVPGTSNEQFF
TRBD2	TRBJ2-7	many	TRBV20-1	TGCAGTGCTAGAGTAGCGGGAGGGCCTGGGACCTACGAGCAGTACTTC	CSARVAGGPGTYEQYF
-	TRBJ2-2	-	TRBV4-1	TGCGCCAGCAGCCAAGAGGGGGCGGGTATGTCCGGGGAGCTGTTTTTT	CASSQEGAGMSGELFF
-	TRBJ2-3	few	TRBV4-2	TGTGCCAGCAGCCAAGAGGTCCTAGCGAGCACAGATACGCAGTATTTT	CASSQEVLASTDTQYF
TRBD1	TRBJ2-6	many	TRBV4-2	TGTGCCAGCAGCCAAGATTTAACAGGGGCATTCTCTGGGGCCAACGTCCTGACTTTC	CASSQDLTGAFSGANVLTF
-	TRBJ2-2	-	TRBV4-1	TGCGCCAGCAGCCAAGAGGGGCCTACCGGGGAGCTGTTTTTT	CASSQEGPTGELFF